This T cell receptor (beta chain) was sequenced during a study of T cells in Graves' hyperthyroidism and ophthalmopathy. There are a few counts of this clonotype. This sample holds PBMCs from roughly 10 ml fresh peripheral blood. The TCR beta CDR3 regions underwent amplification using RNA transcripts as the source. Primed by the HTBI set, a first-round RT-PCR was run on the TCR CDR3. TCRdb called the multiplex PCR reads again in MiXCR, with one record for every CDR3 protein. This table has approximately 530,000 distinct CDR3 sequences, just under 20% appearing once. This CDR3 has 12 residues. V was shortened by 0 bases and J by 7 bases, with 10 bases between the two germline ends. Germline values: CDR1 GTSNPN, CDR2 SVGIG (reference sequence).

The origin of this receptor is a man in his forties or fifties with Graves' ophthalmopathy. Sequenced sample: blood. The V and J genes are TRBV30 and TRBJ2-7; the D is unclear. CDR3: CAWSVWLSEQYF. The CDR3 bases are TGTGCCTGGAGTGTATGGCTCTCGGAGCAGTACTTC. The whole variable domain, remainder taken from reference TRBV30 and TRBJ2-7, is SQTIHQWPATLVQPVGSPLSLECTVEGTSNPNLYWYRQAAGRGLQLLFYSVGIGQISSEVPQNLSASRPQDRQFILSSKKLLLSDSGFYLCAWSVWLSEQYFGPGTRLTVT.